Below are 29 T cell receptor beta chains sequenced from a single sample in a study of blood T cell repertoires in COVID-19. The protocol was immunoSEQ multiplex PCR, while the TCRdb copy is restricted to in-frame clones and leaves out a portion. The table has some 200,000 clones, around 83% seen once; the top ten hold about 6%. Specimen: peripheral blood. Receptors originate from a woman aged 40 to 55 with acute or convalescent COVID-19.

The chain is built from TRBV28 and TRBJ2-2; weak D call: TRBD2 (5 bases). Germline V gene sequence: CDR1 MDHEN, CDR2 SYDVKM. The CDR3 length is 15 residues. Trimming pared 0 bases from V and 3 bases from J, leaving 8 bases between. The CDR3 coding sequence is TGTGCCAGCAGTTTATGGCCAGCGGACACCGGGGAGCTGTTTTTT. This sequence encodes CASSLWPADTGELFF.

The CDR3 loop is CASAGVGTGNTIYF. The DNA of the CDR3 is TGTGCCAGCGCAGGGGTAGGGACTGGAAACACCATATATTTT. The J gene is TRBJ1-3, the V gene TRBV27; D is possibly TRBD1 (6 bases). V lost 8 bases and J lost 2, with 13 bases in between. This CDR3 comprises 14 residues. Looked up from germline, CDR1 is MNHEY and CDR2 is SMNVEV (reference sequence).

The CDR3 loop reads CASSLKHWFTGGVEQYF. The CDR3 nucleotides read TGTGCCAGCAGCTTGAAACATTGGTTTACAGGGGGCGTCGAGCAGTACTTC. The rearrangement uses TRBV5-6 and TRBJ2-7, with TRBD1 matching over 9 bases. Germline-derived CDR1 and CDR2 are SGHDT and YYEEEE. The CDR3 totals 17 residues. Trimming took 1 base from V and 6 from J; bases not matched to a gene: 14. The whole variable domain, filled in from reference TRBV5-6 and TRBJ2-7, reads DAGVTQSPTHLIKTRGQQVTLRCSPKSGHDTVSWYQQALGQGPQFIFQYYEEEERQRGNFPDRFSGHQFPNYSSELNVNALLLGDSALYLCASSLKHWFTGGVEQYFGPGTRLTVT.

CDR3 sequence reads: CASISGSGGANVLTF. CDR3 nucleotide sequence: TGTGCCAGCATCAGCGGGAGTGGTGGGGCCAACGTCCTGACTTTC. V is TRBV7-2 and J is TRBJ2-6; 8 nucleotides match TRBD2. The CDR3 sequence is 15 residues long. V shed 7 bases, J shed 3 bases, and the junction held 5 bases outside the gene matches. Germline CDR1 reads SGHTA; CDR2 reads FQGNSA.

This clone was counted a few times. The chain joins TRBV3-1 (or the pseudogene TRBV3-2) to TRBJ1-2; D unresolved. The V gene lost 2 bases and the J gene lost 0 bases, with 7 bases spanning the gap. The CDR3 has 14 amino acids. Germline loops: CDR1 LGHDT, CDR2 YNNKEL (reference sequence). The CDR3 sequence is CASSQPTSNYGYTF. DNA of the CDR3: TGTGCCAGCAGCCAACCGACATCTAACTATGGCTACACCTTC.

The gene calls are TRBV28 and TRBJ1-6, with D possibly TRBD1 on 5 matching bases. Germline-derived CDR1 and CDR2 are MDHEN and SYDVKM. This CDR3 is 16 amino acids long. Deletions cut 2 bases from V and 10 bases from J, with 18 bases between. CDR3 sequence reads: CASSLSGGQGDSPLHF. Written as DNA, the CDR3 is TGTGCCAGCAGTTTAAGCGGGGGTCAGGGAGACTCACCCCTCCACTTT. Looking up the rest from reference TRBV28 and TRBJ1-6 gives the full variable domain: DVKVTQSSRYLVKRTGEKVFLECVQDMDHENMFWYRQDPGLGLRLIYFSYDVKMKEKGDIPEGYSVSREKKERFSLILESASTNQTSMYLCASSLSGGQGDSPLHFGNGTRLTVT.

This chain connects TRBV2 to TRBJ2-2; the D is unclear. The V gene lost 7 bases and the J gene lost 0 bases, with 12 bases spanning the gap. This CDR3 comprises 15 residues. The germline CDR1 and CDR2 sequences are SNHLY and FYNNEI. The CDR3 DNA sequence: TGTGCCAGCAATATTCGCACAGCGAACACCGGGGAGCTGTTTTTT. Translated, it gives CASNIRTANTGELFF.

In this sample, this clone turned up a few times. The chain couples TRBV6-1 to TRBJ1-5; TRBD1 aligns across 8 bases. V lost 2 bases and J lost 5; bases outside the gene matches: 5. In germline, CDR1 is MNHNS, CDR2 SASEGT. The CDR3 is 15 residues long. The CDR3 bases are TGTGCCAGCAGTGAACCCGGACAGGGCTATCAGCCCCAGCATTTT. This translates into CASSEPGQGYQPQHF.

CDR3 DNA: TGTGCCAGCTCACCGGGGGGACAGGGCTCTGGAAACACCATATATTTT. Residues: CASSPGGQGSGNTIYF. J is TRBJ1-3 and V is TRBV18; 9 bases agree with TRBD1. This CDR3 spans 16 amino acids. The germline CDR1 and CDR2 sequences are KGHSH and LQKENI. The V segment lost 3 bases and the J segment 0 bases; nucleotides outside the gene matches: 3.

This sequence joins TRBV6-1 and TRBJ2-3, with 10 bases aligning to TRBD2. CDR1 is MNHNS and CDR2 is SASEGT in the germline V gene. The CDR3 is 17 amino acids. The trim removed 3 bases at V and 4 bases at J, leaving 10 bases unmatched. The CDR3 region has the DNA TGTGCCAGCAGTGAGACGATAGCGGGGGGACTTCCAGATACGCAGTATTTT. This translates into CASSETIAGGLPDTQYF.

The count of this clone is one. The rearrangement joins TRBV7-6 to TRBJ2-5; 7 bases are shared with TRBD2. V lost 5 bases, J lost 4 bases, and 13 bases stayed unmatched. Per the germline V gene, CDR1 is SGHVS and CDR2 is FNYEAQ. This CDR3 is 16 amino acids long. The CDR3: CASSPIVGGRGETQYF. CDR3 sequence (DNA): TGTGCCAGCAGCCCTATCGTCGGCGGGAGAGGAGAGACCCAGTACTTC.

This rearrangement joins TRBV2 to TRBJ1-6; no definite D call. Trimming cost V 6 bases and J 0 bases, with 12 bases left between them. Germline V gives CDR1 SNHLY, CDR2 FYNNEI. There are 16 residues in the CDR3. CDR3 amino acids: CASSPLPSSYNSPLHF. CDR3 coding DNA: TGTGCCAGCAGCCCCCTGCCCAGCTCCTATAATTCACCCCTCCACTTT.

This chain connects TRBV13 to TRBJ1-2; D may be TRBD1 (6 bases). Trimming left V 5 bases short and J 6 bases short, with 13 bases between. This CDR3 comprises 13 residues. CDR1 and CDR2 (germline): PRHDT, FYEKMQ (reference sequence). The CDR3 region is CASSPRTANGYTF. CDR3 nucleotide sequence: TGTGCCAGCAGCCCGAGGACAGCCAATGGCTACACCTTC.

The V call is TRBV25-1, the J call TRBJ1-2; 7 nucleotides agree with TRBD1. The CDR3 has 13 residues. Germline V lookup: CDR1 MGHDK, CDR2 SYGVNS. Unmatched junction bases numbered 9, after V lost 6 bases and J lost 8 bases. Written as DNA, the CDR3 is TGTGCCAGCAGGCAAGACAGGGATGGCGGCTACACCTTC. It specifies CASRQDRDGGYTF.

The chain carries TRBV27 and TRBJ2-5; D is possibly TRBD1 (5 bases). Looked up from germline, CDR1 is MNHEY and CDR2 is SMNVEV (reference sequence). CDR3 size: 18 residues. The ends were cut back, 6 bases at V and 2 bases at J, with 25 bases in the middle. The DNA for the CDR3 is TGTGCCAGCAGATCGTCTACCTACAGGAGAACCGGTCAAGAGACCCAGTACTTC. It codes for CASRSSTYRRTGQETQYF.

V usage is TRBV21-1 and J usage is TRBJ1-5; the table's D call TRBD1 went unverified against the DNA. TRBV21-1 constitutes a pseudogene. CDR3 length equals 16 residues. The CDR3 sequence is CASSIHSGTGGQPQHF. CDR3 nucleotides: TGTGCCAGCAGCATCCACTCCGGGACAGGGGGGCAGCCCCAGCATTTT.

This chain connects TRBV5-5 to TRBJ1-1; D unclear. This CDR3 contains 14 residues. Germline lookup yields CDR1 SGHKS and CDR2 YYEKEE (reference sequence). V lost 0 bases and J 1 base, leaving 7 bases between the germline ends. The DNA of the CDR3 is TGTGCCAGCAGCTTGGGCGCCGGGAACACTGAAGCTTTCTTT. This codes for CASSLGAGNTEAFF. Drawing the rest from reference TRBV5-5 and TRBJ1-1, the complete variable domain is DAGVTQSPTHLIKTRGQQVTLRCSPISGHKSVSWYQQVLGQGPQFIFQYYEKEERGRGNFPDRFSARQFPNYSSELNVNALLLGDSALYLCASSLGAGNTEAFFGQGTRLTVV.

This clone was counted once. The genes are TRBV19 and TRBJ2-7; 9 bases match TRBD2. The CDR3 consists of 15 residues. Germline CDR1 reads LNHDA; CDR2 reads SQIVND (reference sequence). The junction had 9 bases not matched to a gene; V was cut back by 5 bases and J by 4 bases. The DNA for the CDR3 is TGTGCCAGTAGTTATAGCGGGAGCGGGGCGTACGAGCAGTACTTC. Translated, it gives CASSYSGSGAYEQYF.

The chain has TRBV5-4 and TRBJ2-1, with 7 bases lining up with TRBD2. Germline V gene lookup returns CDR1 SGHNT and CDR2 YYREEE (reference sequence). V lost 4 bases and J lost 9; bases outside the gene matches: 16. The CDR3 has 16 amino acids. The CDR3 region is CASSLAGGSALGEQFF. DNA of the CDR3: TGTGCCAGCAGCCTTGCGGGCGGGAGTGCGCTAGGTGAGCAGTTCTTC.

This chain links TRBV27 with TRBJ2-7, with D tentatively TRBD1 (5 bases). Germline V gene sequence: CDR1 MNHEY, CDR2 SMNVEV (reference sequence). Trimming stripped 4 bases from V and 6 bases from J, with 10 bases between. The CDR3 covers 12 residues. The CDR3 DNA sequence: TGTGCCAGCAGTTCATCCAGGGCCGAGCAGTACTTC. Its translation: CASSSSRAEQYF.

The chain recombines TRBV28 with TRBJ2-7; D is possibly TRBD1 (6 bases). This CDR3 contains 14 residues. CDR1 is MDHEN, CDR2 SYDVKM, per germline. V lost 6 bases, J lost 6 bases, and 18 bases lay in between. The CDR3 DNA is TGTGCCAGCAGGACACAGGGTGGGCAGGGCGAGCAGTACTTC. Residues: CASRTQGGQGEQYF.

This rearrangement joins TRBV6-5 to TRBJ1-1, with D perhaps matching TRBD1 (5 bases). The germline gives CDR1 MNHEY, CDR2 SVGAGI. V was cut by 8 bases and J by 4 bases, with 17 bases left in between. The CDR3 totals 14 residues. CDR3 DNA: TGTGCCAGCTTGGGGACTGATCGGGGCACTGAAGCTTTCTTT. Amino acids: CASLGTDRGTEAFF.

This chain uses TRBV29-1 with TRBJ2-7; D not resolved. Trimming stripped 7 bases from V and 0 bases from J, with 7 bases between. Germline lookup yields CDR1 SQVTM and CDR2 ANQGSEA. The CDR3 is 11 residues long. The CDR3 coding sequence is TGCAGCGGAGGCAACTCCTACGAGCAGTACTTC. It yields the protein CSGGNSYEQYF.

This clone has just one count. This rearrangement joins TRBV4-2 to TRBJ1-2; TRBD1 matches 8 bases. This CDR3 contains 17 residues. Germline V gene lookup returns CDR1 LGHNA and CDR2 YNFKEQ. V was clipped by 0 bases and J by 3 bases; unmatched bases: 9. The CDR3 sequence: CASSQEKAAGGDYGYTF. The CDR3 nucleotides read TGTGCCAGCAGCCAAGAGAAGGCGGCAGGGGGCGACTATGGCTACACCTTC.

The chain joins TRBV4-1 to TRBJ2-1, with 8 bases identical to TRBD2. Trimming cost V 0 bases and J 4 bases; bases outside gene matches: 8. Germline V lookup: CDR1 MGHRA, CDR2 YSYEKL. CDR3 size: 17 residues. The DNA of the CDR3 is TGCGCCAGCAGCCAAGACGGGGCGGGAGGAGGATACAATGAGCAGTTCTTC. This translates into CASSQDGAGGGYNEQFF.

The chain links TRBV6-6 to TRBJ1-2, with 7 nucleotides matching TRBD1. With V trimmed by 5 bases and J by 3 bases, 3 bases remained unmatched. CDR1 MNHNY and CDR2 SVGAGI come from the germline V gene (reference sequence). CDR3 length: 13 amino acids. CDR3 region: CASSRTGDYGYTF. The CDR3 DNA is TGTGCCAGCAGTCGAACAGGGGACTATGGCTACACCTTC.

The chain couples TRBV7-2 to TRBJ2-3; 9 bases line up with TRBD1. Trimming at V came to 5 bases and at J to 7 bases, leaving 7 bases not matched to a gene. The CDR3 has 14 residues. Germline CDR1 and CDR2: SGHTA and FQGNSA. CDR3 sequence (DNA): TGTGCCAGCAGCCCAGGGGACAGGGTTTATACGCAGTATTTT. As protein: CASSPGDRVYTQYF.

This chain uses TRBV7-3 with TRBJ2-5; D unclear. Germline CDR1 reads SGHTA; CDR2 reads FQGTGA. This CDR3 is built from 13 residues. The germline V and J ends were trimmed by 2 bases and 0 bases, with 4 bases remaining between them. CDR3 protein: CASSLYDQETQYF. In DNA, the CDR3 is TGTGCCAGCAGCTTATATGACCAAGAGACCCAGTACTTC.

The chain couples TRBV28 to TRBJ2-3; 10 nucleotides line up with TRBD2. The germline V gene encodes CDR1 MDHEN and CDR2 SYDVKM. The CDR3 extends over 17 amino acids. V lost 10 bases to trimming and J lost 6 bases; unmatched junction nucleotides: 19. The CDR3 sequence is CATLSYTLAGGWDTQYF. The CDR3 DNA reads TGTGCCACCCTTTCCTACACTTTAGCGGGGGGATGGGATACGCAGTATTTT.